Listed below are T cell receptor beta chains from one sample, sequenced in a study of blood T cells in healthy people across ages. In TCRdb, the 5' RACE reads were re-called with MiXCR into one record per CDR3 protein. The profile shows roughly 1.4 million distinct CDR3 sequences, 59% of them singletons. The sample taken for sequencing was blood. These receptors were collected from a man in his late teens or twenties in good health. The CDR3 runs from the conserved cysteine through the conserved F or W. The D gene is left open where the match is weak. Not all rows give a size; the values are once, few, many and, for expanded clones, a class.

clone size,D gene,J gene,V gene,CDR3 protein,CDR3 DNA
few,.,TRBJ2-7,TRBV7-8,CASSLQGSVPYEQYF,TGTGCCAGCAGCCTCCAGGGTTCTGTACCCTACGAGCAGTACTTC
.,.,TRBJ1-4,TRBV6-6,CAGAYGGWQLFF,TGTGCCGGGGCCTATGGGGGGTGGCAACTGTTTTTT
.,.,TRBJ2-1,TRBV6-6,CASRGRTGGDNEQFF,TGTGCCAGCAGGGGAAGGACAGGAGGGGACAATGAGCAGTTCTTC
.,.,TRBJ1-2,TRBV6-1,CASNGGLDSGYTF,TGTGCCAGCAATGGGGGCTTAGACAGCGGCTACACCTTC
few,.,TRBJ2-3,TRBV3-1,CASSPWGSSDTQYF,TGTGCCAGCAGCCCTTGGGGGAGTTCAGATACGCAGTATTTT
.,TRBD1,TRBJ1-2,TRBV11-2,CASSTQRTGNGYTF,TGTGCCAGCAGCACCCAGAGGACAGGGAATGGCTACACCTTC
.,.,TRBJ1-2,TRBV28,CASSVWWNYGYTF,TGTGCCAGCAGTGTGTGGTGGAACTATGGCTACACCTTC
.,.,TRBJ2-7,TRBV6-2/TRBV6-3,CASSPGQFHYEQYF,TGTGCCAGCAGCCCCGGACAGTTTCACTACGAGCAGTACTTC
once,.,TRBJ1-4,TRBV6-6,CASSYSQEPATNEKLFF,TGTGCCAGCAGTTACTCGCAGGAACCTGCAACTAATGAAAAACTGTTTTTT
.,TRBD2,TRBJ2-3,TRBV20-1,CSARANGGDVDTQYF,TGCAGTGCTAGAGCGAACGGGGGGGATGTAGATACGCAGTATTTT
.,.,TRBJ2-4,TRBV5-6,CASSLYRADKNIQYF,TGTGCCAGCAGCTTGTACAGGGCGGACAAAAACATTCAGTACTTC
.,.,TRBJ1-4,TRBV12-3/TRBV12-4,CASTSIMGEKLFF,TGTGCCAGCACCTCGATCATGGGGGAAAAACTGTTTTTT
.,.,TRBJ2-3,TRBV4-2,CASSQDSSDTQYF,TGTGCCAGCAGCCAAGATTCTTCGGATACGCAGTATTTT
.,.,TRBJ2-6,TRBV6-1,CASSEVGTNSGANVLTF,TGTGCCAGCAGTGAGGTCGGGACGAACTCTGGGGCCAACGTCCTGACTTTC
.,TRBD1,TRBJ1-2,TRBV3-1,CASSFGDRANYGYTF,TGTGCCAGCAGCTTTGGGGACAGAGCTAACTATGGCTACACCTTC
.,TRBD2,TRBJ2-7,TRBV14,CASSQASGLAGGPGEQYF,TGTGCCAGCAGCCAAGCTTCAGGACTAGCGGGAGGGCCTGGCGAGCAGTACTTC
.,.,TRBJ1-6,TRBV6-1,CASSVGKNSPLHF,TGTGCCAGCAGTGTAGGGAAGAATTCACCCCTCCACTTT
.,TRBD2,TRBJ2-1,TRBV20-1,CSAVAGVQYEQFF,TGCAGTGCGGTAGCGGGGGTACAATATGAGCAGTTCTTC
few,.,TRBJ2-1,TRBV10-3,CAISGLSYNEQFF,TGTGCCATCTCGGGACTCTCCTACAATGAGCAGTTCTTC
few,.,TRBJ2-7,TRBV7-8,CASSHRQKGGYEQYF,TGTGCCAGCAGCCACCGACAGAAGGGTGGCTACGAGCAGTACTTC
.,.,TRBJ2-1,TRBV3-1,CASSHTQHGRTYNEQFF,TGTGCCAGCAGCCATACGCAGCACGGGCGGACCTACAATGAGCAGTTCTTC
.,.,TRBJ1-2,TRBV7-9,CASSSPAGAGNGYTF,TGTGCCAGCAGCTCACCGGCGGGGGCGGGGAATGGCTACACCTTC
.,TRBD1,TRBJ1-1,TRBV29-1,CSVMTGPNTEAFF,TGCAGCGTAATGACAGGGCCGAACACTGAAGCTTTCTTT
.,TRBD2,TRBJ2-3,TRBV27,CATQLAGASTDTQYF,TGTGCCACACAACTAGCGGGAGCTAGCACAGATACGCAGTATTTT
.,TRBD2,TRBJ2-1,TRBV7-2,CASSLKSGGAYNEQFF,TGTGCCAGCAGCCTAAAAAGCGGGGGGGCCTACAATGAGCAGTTCTTC
.,.,TRBJ2-7,TRBV7-2,CASSLSGTDLNNEQYF,TGTGCCAGCAGCTTAAGCGGGACAGATTTGAACAATGAGCAGTACTTC
.,TRBD2,TRBJ2-3,TRBV4-1,CASSQGYGGKGTDTQYF,TGCGCCAGCAGCCAAGGATACGGGGGGAAGGGCACAGATACGCAGTATTTT
.,TRBD1,TRBJ2-7,TRBV2,CASRPGQVSEQYF,TGTGCCAGCCGCCCGGGACAGGTCAGCGAGCAGTACTTC
.,TRBD2,TRBJ2-7,TRBV20-1,CSARDPRAGGLGTTYEQYF,TGCAGTGCTAGAGATCCACGGGCGGGAGGCCTGGGGACTACCTACGAGCAGTACTTC
.,TRBD1,TRBJ2-3,TRBV6-2/TRBV6-3,CASLRQGSSDTQYF,TGTGCCAGCTTAAGACAGGGGTCATCAGATACGCAGTATTTT
.,.,TRBJ1-3,TRBV12-3/TRBV12-4,CASSQSRPDTIYF,TGTGCCAGCAGCCAGAGCCGACCAGACACCATATATTTT
.,TRBD1,TRBJ2-7,TRBV20-1,CSARDRVNYNERYF,TGCAGTGCTAGGGACAGGGTCAACTACAATGAGCGGTACTTC
few,TRBD1,TRBJ2-5,TRBV7-9,CASSLGTGIRETQYF,TGTGCCAGCAGCTTAGGGACAGGGATACGAGAGACCCAGTACTTC
.,TRBD2,TRBJ2-1,TRBV20-1,CSARELAGEWNEQFF,TGCAGTGCTAGAGAACTAGCGGGAGAGTGGAATGAGCAGTTCTTC
.,TRBD2,TRBJ2-3,TRBV6-5,CASSSPASGGPIDTQYF,TGTGCCAGCAGTTCCCCAGCTAGCGGGGGACCGATAGATACGCAGTATTTT
.,.,TRBJ1-1,TRBV5-1,CTSSPAGTVNTEAFF,TGCACCAGCAGCCCGGCCGGGACGGTGAACACTGAAGCTTTCTTT
once,TRBD2,TRBJ2-3,TRBV30,CASVAGGPGPYF,TGTGCCTCCGTAGCGGGAGGGCCAGGCCCGTATTTT
many,.,TRBJ2-5,TRBV3-1,CASSQVGGGETQYF,TGTGCCAGCAGCCAAGTGGGGGGCGGTGAGACCCAGTACTTC